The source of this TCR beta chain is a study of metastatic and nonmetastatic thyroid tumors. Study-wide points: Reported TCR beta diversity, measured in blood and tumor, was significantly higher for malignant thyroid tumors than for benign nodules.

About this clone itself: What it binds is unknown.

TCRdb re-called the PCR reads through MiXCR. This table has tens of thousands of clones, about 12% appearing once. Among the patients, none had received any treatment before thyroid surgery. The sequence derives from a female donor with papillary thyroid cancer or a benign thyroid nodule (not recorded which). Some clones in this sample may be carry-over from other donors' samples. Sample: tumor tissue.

CDR3 coding DNA: TGTGCCAGCAGCCAAGCTACACTAGCGGGAGCAGATACGCAGTATTTT. Translation gives CASSQATLAGADTQYF. This chain joins TRBV4-2 and TRBJ2-3, with 11 bases fitting TRBD2. Germline V gene sequence: CDR1 LGHNA, CDR2 YNFKEQ. This CDR3 comprises 16 residues. Trimming took 1 base from V and 4 from J; bases not matched to a gene: 4.